These 6 T cell receptor beta chains were sequenced from one sample in a study of identical twins. TCRdb itself ran the 5' RACE reads through MiXCR, one entry per CDR3 protein. This sample yields 280,000 or so distinct CDR3 sequences, of which around 8.8% are seen a single time; around 2.1% belongs to the top ten. Another study also made use of these data, one on yellow fever vaccine responses in identical twins.

Sequencing used memory (CD45RO+) T cells sorted from blood. The source of these receptors is a woman in her late teens or twenties in good health.

This clonotype was observed at least ten times. V and J are TRBV18 and TRBJ2-7, with 8 bases that match TRBD1. With 3 bases clipped from V and 2 bases from J, the junction kept 3 bases outside the gene matches. The germline CDR1 and CDR2 sequences are KGHSH and LQKENI. This CDR3 has 14 residues. Here the CDR3 DNA reads TGTGCCAGCTCACCTGGGACAGGACCCTACGAGCAGTACTTC. This gives the protein CASSPGTGPYEQYF. Complete variable domain (other parts from reference TRBV18 and TRBJ2-7): NAGVMQNPRHLVRRRGQEARLRCSPMKGHSHVYWYRQLPEEGLKFMVYLQKENIIDESGMPKERFSAEFPKEGPSILRIQQVVRGDSAAYFCASSPGTGPYEQYFGPGTRLTVT.

This clonotype was detected only a few times. This chain uses TRBV7-9 with TRBJ2-1, with 7 bases aligning to TRBD2. CDR1 is SEHNR, CDR2 FQNEAQ, per germline (reference sequence). J was trimmed by 10 bases and V by 3 bases; bases with no gene match: 12. The CDR3 contains 15 residues. Written as DNA, the CDR3 is TGTGCCAGCAGCTTTGAGGCGGGAGCCTCCAGGGAGCAGTTCTTC. Encoded protein: CASSFEAGASREQFF.

This clonotype has only a few counts. At one end the junction does not follow the germline gene, possibly because of a read error. This chain joins TRBV6-6 and TRBJ2-2; D is undetermined. The CDR3 extends over 12 amino acids. Germline V gene sequence: CDR1 MNHNY, CDR2 SVGAGI (reference sequence). CDR3 nucleotide sequence: TGTGCCAGCGGTTATGGTCCAGGGGAGCTGTTTTTT. Its protein product is CASGYGPGELFF.

In its sample, this clonotype was seen many times. The V gene is TRBV27, the J gene TRBJ2-2; maybe TRBD2 (5 bases). V was clipped by 6 bases and J by 6 bases, with 17 bases between them. Germline CDR1 reads MNHEY; CDR2 reads SMNVEV (reference sequence). This CDR3 is 15 amino acids long. The CDR3 protein is CASSSDSLGAGELFF. The CDR3 nucleotides are TGTGCCAGCAGCTCGGACTCCCTGGGTGCCGGGGAGCTGTTTTTT.

In its sample, this clonotype was seen a few times. The V gene is TRBV6-1, the J gene TRBJ1-5; possibly TRBD1 for D (6 bases). Trimming shortened V by 6 bases and J by 6 bases, and 18 bases separated the two germline ends. The CDR3 has 15 residues. CDR1 is MNHNS and CDR2 is SASEGT in the germline V gene. CDR3 sequence (DNA): TGTGCCAGCAGAAGGTCAACAGGGTCAGGTCAGCCCCAGCATTTT. Its protein is CASRRSTGSGQPQHF.

The chain has TRBV27 and TRBJ2-4; TRBD1 aligns across 9 bases. V shed 5 bases, J shed 0 bases, and the junction held 5 bases outside the gene matches. CDR3 length: 16 amino acids. CDR1 is MNHEY and CDR2 is SMNVEV in the germline V gene (reference sequence). The CDR3 sequence: CASSHRQGVAKNIQYF. In DNA form, the CDR3 reads TGTGCCAGCAGTCACCGACAGGGGGTAGCCAAAAACATTCAGTACTTC.